These 11 T cell receptor beta chains came from one sample sequenced in a study of cytomegalovirus exposure and HLA in healthy donors. The primer mix had 60 Vbeta and 13 Jbeta primers. This table comes from immunoSEQ multiplex PCR, and its TCRdb copy is limited to in-frame clones, with some not included. The table shows 90,000 to 150,000 clones, with over 80% occurring only once. The sequenced material came from PBMCs. These receptors all stem from a man in his forties or fifties in good health and CMV-seronegative.

The rearrangement uses TRBV29-1 and TRBJ2-3; TRBD2 agrees at 13 bases. CDR1 and CDR2 (germline): SQVTM, ANQGSEA. This CDR3 is built from 15 residues. The V and J ends lost 3 bases and 4 bases, in that order; junction bases with no gene match: 4. CDR3 protein: CSVDGLAGDPDTQYF. In nucleotides, the CDR3 is TGCAGCGTTGACGGACTAGCGGGAGACCCAGATACGCAGTATTTT.

Details on this clone: The junction departs from germline at one end; a sequencing error may be responsible. The chain has TRBV7-9 and TRBJ2-3; perhaps TRBD2 as D (6 bases). Germline V gene sequence: CDR1 SEHNR, CDR2 FQNEAQ (reference sequence). This CDR3 has 14 amino acids. The CDR3 region is CSSSLVGREDTQYF. Written as DNA, the CDR3 is TGTTCCAGCAGCTTAGTAGGTCGGGAGGATACGCAGTATTTT.

This clone was observed a single time. V usage is TRBV11-2 and J usage is TRBJ2-1; D possibly corresponds to TRBD2 (6 bases). Germline lookup yields CDR1 SGHAT and CDR2 FQNNGV. This CDR3 is built from 17 residues. Trimming cost V 0 bases and J 2 bases, with 14 bases left between them. The CDR3 sequence: CASSLELLAHTYNEQFF. The CDR3 nucleotides are TGTGCCAGCAGCTTAGAACTCCTAGCGCACACCTACAATGAGCAGTTCTTC.

This chain uses TRBV10-2 with TRBJ2-7; 8 bases match TRBD2. The CDR3 covers 14 residues. After removal of 2 bases from V and 0 bases from J, the junction contained 0 bases not matched to a gene. Germline values: CDR1 WSHSY, CDR2 SAAADI. This chain's CDR3 is CASSETSGSYEQYF. DNA for the CDR3: TGCGCCAGCAGTGAGACTAGCGGCTCCTACGAGCAGTACTTC.

The genes are TRBV13 and TRBJ2-7; D perhaps matches TRBD1 (6 bases). Germline loops: CDR1 PRHDT, CDR2 FYEKMQ (reference sequence). Deletions cut 5 bases from V and 3 bases from J, with 17 bases between. The CDR3 totals 15 residues. DNA for the CDR3: TGTGCCAGCAGCCCGCCCCTAACAGGGATCTACGAGCAGTACTTC. Protein product: CASSPPLTGIYEQYF.

The rearrangement uses TRBV6-5 and TRBJ2-1; no clear D. Germline CDR1 and CDR2: MNHEY and SVGAGI. CDR3 length: 11 residues. The ends were cut back, 7 bases at V and 8 bases at J, with 9 bases in the middle. The CDR3 DNA sequence: TGTGCCAGCACCAGGAAGGATGAGCAGTTCTTC. This sequence encodes CASTRKDEQFF.

The chain carries TRBV6-1 and TRBJ2-1, with 9 bases lining up with TRBD2. V gave up 7 bases and J gave up 4 bases; unmatched junction bases: 20. Germline V gene sequence: CDR1 MNHNS, CDR2 SASEGT. The CDR3 sequence is 19 residues long. This chain's CDR3 is CASNEGGGRAYTLYNEQFF. CDR3 bases: TGTGCCAGCAATGAGGGTGGCGGGAGGGCATATACCTTGTACAATGAGCAGTTCTTC.

This chain connects TRBV4-1 to TRBJ1-2, with 11 bases fitting TRBD1. The CDR3 covers 18 residues. The ends lost 0 bases at V and 8 bases at J; junction bases unmatched: 14. The V gene's germline CDR1 is MGHRA and CDR2 YSYEKL. The CDR3 protein is CASSQERPPDRGRRGYTF. As DNA, the CDR3 is TGCGCCAGCAGCCAAGAGAGACCGCCGGACAGGGGGCGCCGGGGCTACACCTTC.

The V gene is TRBV5-1, the J gene TRBJ2-7; D possibly corresponds to TRBD2 (7 bases). Deletions cut 3 bases from V and 4 bases from J, with 17 bases between. The length of the CDR3 is 15 residues. The germline CDR1 and CDR2 sequences are SGHRS and YFSETQ. The CDR3 sequence: CASSSQRGGPYEQYF. In DNA, the CDR3 is TGCGCCAGCAGCTCCCAAAGGGGGGGTCCATACGAGCAGTACTTC.

The J gene is TRBJ2-7, the V gene TRBV11-2, with 9 nucleotides matching TRBD2. With V trimmed by 3 bases and J by 0 bases, 9 bases remained unmatched. The CDR3 spans 17 residues. Germline V gene sequence: CDR1 SGHAT, CDR2 FQNNGV. The CDR3 loop reads CASSFPQRGAVSYEQYF. CDR3 nucleotide sequence: TGTGCCAGCAGCTTCCCCCAGCGGGGGGCCGTCTCCTACGAGCAGTACTTC.

This clone appeared a single time. The CDR3 loop is CASSRTREGSGGYTF. CDR3 sequence (DNA): TGTGCCAGCAGCCGGACCAGGGAAGGGTCTGGCGGCTACACCTTC. V is TRBV5-4 and J is TRBJ1-2; a weak D match, TRBD1 (5 bases). The ends were cut back, 4 bases at V and 8 bases at J, with 21 bases in the middle. The CDR3 is 15 residues long. Germline V gene sequence: CDR1 SGHNT, CDR2 YYREEE (reference sequence).